The subject of this entry is one T cell receptor beta chain. This clone was observed a handful of times. The clone's antigen remains unknown. No quality values exist for individual bases; no much larger clone is one base distant. Counted from cysteine to phenylalanine, this CDR3 has 18 amino acids. The retained sequence is limited to the CDR3, 54 bases, with the frame set at the first base. These data belong to a study of blood T cell repertoires in COVID-19 (TCRdb year 2020). The study in broad terms: Collaborator samples came from the United States, Italy and Spain and covered acute and convalescent phases of COVID-19. The samples were drawn from two sources: the first 160 participants of the ongoing ImmuneRACE study, and 950 to 1,500 subjects contributed by 6 global collaborators. The prospective study material was composed of cDNA or gDNA derived from T cells, B-cell-depleted T cells, or PBMCs. Where HLA class I and class II types were available, the types were taken from metadata supplied by the sample provider, not from assay-based typing. Sample metadata almost always included a de-identified subject ID, COVID-19 status, age in years and sex. Subjects who had been exposed to COVID-19, were actively infected with it, or had recovered from it provided the deeply sampled blood TCRbeta repertoires that made up the dataset. The repertoires were released in a freely available public database intended as a resource for research on the immune response to SARS-CoV-2. Study-wide findings and limitations: The quantity of clinical and demographic metadata differed by source and by participant and was supplied without curation.

The immunoSEQ Assay, a bias-controlled multiplex PCR, was used to amplify TCRbeta CDR3 regions from genomic DNA. The study's own analysis went as follows. Nucleated cell counts per sample were estimated from amplification of reference gene primers within the assay. To quantify the absolute abundance of each unique TCRbeta CDR3 rearrangement, sequence reads were collapsed and filtered. For each sample, productive Simpson clonality was calculated by taking the square root of Simpson's diversity index across productive rearrangements. Here the immuneACCESS table is served through TCRdb, limited to in-frame sequences with V and J called. Missing clones are a known gap in these copies; in checked studies unresolved V genes cover under half, and the rest lacks a known reason. V and J calls and clone size are as listed in that table; D and trimming were resolved from the DNA. The sample includes 50,000 or so clones, with almost 90% observed a single time. In total, the top ten clones hold around 13% of the sample.

Each collaborating institution followed its own protocols to collect whole blood in K2EDTA tubes. For TCRbeta analysis, collaborator samples were shipped as frozen whole blood, as isolated PBMCs, or as DNA extracted from either sample type. Sample: peripheral blood. The chain uses TRBV21-1 and TRBJ2-3; the DNA was not compared with TRBD1, the D call given in the table. TRBV21-1 is a documented pseudogene. This receptor was identified in a man between 60 and 75 years old with active COVID-19. The CDR3 reads as follows: CASSADAGTGETTDTQYF. At the DNA level, the sequence is TGTGCCAGCAGCGCAGACGCCGGGACAGGCGAGACCACAGATACGCAGTATTTT.